This T cell receptor beta chain was sequenced for a study of response to subunit inactivated influenza vaccine. In this sample, this clonotype turned up many times. V was cut by 2 bases and J by 1 base, with 8 bases left in between. Looked up from germline, CDR1 is MNHEY and CDR2 is SVGEGT. The CDR3 covers 14 residues. In TCRdb, the RT-PCR reads were re-called with MiXCR into one record per CDR3 protein. This sample yields about 530,000 distinct CDR3 sequences, of which over 9.5% are seen a single time; 9.5% to 13% belongs to the top ten. Specimen: PBMCs from blood, collected on the day of vaccination. This chain uses TRBV6-2 or TRBV6-3 with TRBJ1-1; D might be TRBD1 (6 bases). The TCR comes from a man between 50 and 59 years old who received an inactivated influenza vaccine. Here the CDR3 DNA reads TGTGCCAGCAGTTACGTGGGGGCGAACACTGAAGCTTTCTTT. Translating gives CASSYVGANTEAFF.